This T cell receptor beta chain was observed in a study of response to subunit inactivated influenza vaccine. General observations from the study: Authors suggested few new T cells are recruited by each seasonal influenza vaccination.

Comment on this clonotype: Its antigen is not identified.

MiXCR was run by TCRdb on the RT-PCR reads, yielding one entry per CDR3 protein. This sample has about 780,000 distinct CDR3 sequences, with roughly 18% found just once. V trimming: 5 bases; J trimming: 6 bases; junction bases outside the gene matches: 4. The CDR3 is 12 residues long. The germline V gene encodes CDR1 SEHNR and CDR2 FQNEAQ (reference sequence). V gene TRBV7-9 combines with J gene TRBJ2-7, with 7 bases fitting TRBD1. The sequence was obtained from a man aged 45-65 years who received an inactivated influenza vaccine. Sequencing used PBMCs from blood, obtained 5 days after vaccination. The chain's CDR3 is CASSLTGFEQYF. DNA for the CDR3: TGTGCCAGCAGCCTGACAGGGTTCGAGCAGTACTTC. The variable domain in full, with the rest retrieved from reference TRBV7-9 and TRBJ2-7, is DTGVSQNPRHKITKRGQNVTFRCDPISEHNRLYWYRQTLGQGPEFLTYFQNEAQLEKSRLLSDRFSAERPKGSFSTLEIQRTEQGDSAMYLCASSLTGFEQYFGPGTRLTVT.